The source of this TCR beta chain is a study of CD8+CD57+ T cells in acquired aplastic anemia. Study-wide results and caveats: A set of about 28 CD8+ CDR3 sequences was shared between patients and controls, and these sequences appeared highly expressed in patients.

This clonotype showed up just a few times. Its antigen is unidentified. According to the study, genomic DNA was the template for TCR beta VDJ and CDR3 profiling. TCRdb reanalysed the reads using MiXCR and keeps one entry per CDR3 protein. The sample lists 200,000 or so distinct CDR3 sequences, under 55% occurring once. Patients chosen for sequencing had CD8+CD57+ cells that had expanded, as shown by flow cytometry. As a group, the patients uniformly had severe acquired aplastic anemia. At the time of blood sampling, patients had not yet received any therapy. The V gene lost 3 bases and the J gene lost 0 bases, with 11 bases spanning the gap. This CDR3 region has 16 residues. Germline V gene sequence: CDR1 MRHNA, CDR2 SNTAGT.

Sequencing input: sorted CD4+, CD8+, or CD8+CD57+ T cells (not recorded which) from PBMCs. The source of this sequence is a human donor with aplastic anemia. This chain joins TRBV6-4 and TRBJ2-2; D is unresolved. The CDR3 nucleotides read TGTGCCAGCAGTGAATGGGGAACCGCGAACACCGGGGAGCTGTTTTTT. Protein sequence: CASSEWGTANTGELFF.